This T cell receptor (beta chain) comes out of a study of blood T cell repertoires in COVID-19. From germline, CDR1 is MNHEY and CDR2 SMNVEV (reference sequence). V was shortened by 3 bases and J by 4 bases, with 6 bases between the two germline ends. This CDR3 contains 13 residues. Libraries were prepared by immunoSEQ multiplex PCR; TCRdb keeps only in-frame clonotypes and omits some of them. Among approximately 300,000 clones, around 87% were seen once, and the ten largest hold 2% to 2.5%. The sample was peripheral blood. This TCR derives from a woman between 45 and 65 years old who had recovered from COVID-19. The rearrangement uses TRBV27 and TRBJ2-2, with unresolved D. The CDR3: CASSFSSTGELFF. The CDR3 DNA sequence: TGTGCCAGCAGTTTTTCTTCCACCGGGGAGCTGTTTTTT.